These T cell receptor beta chains were read from a single sample in a study of patients and donors after allogeneic stem cell transplantation. TCRdb ran MiXCR on the RT-PCR reads and lists one entry per CDR3 protein. In the table there are about 960,000 distinct CDR3 sequences, roughly 18% of which are singletons. Material for sequencing was blood, either unsorted or a sorted T cell fraction (not recorded which). These receptors all stem from a human donor who was either an allogeneic HSCT recipient or a stem cell or donor lymphocyte infusion donor (not recorded which). It is not recorded whose cells these are; they may come from a transplant donor. Both conserved end residues are part of each CDR3. The D gene is left open where the match is weak. Size is stated for part of the rows, as once, few or many counts, or as a class when the clone is expanded.

D,J,V,size,CDR3,DNA
NA,TRBJ1-5,TRBV12-3/TRBV12-4,many,CASMSAGGRGWQPQHF,TGTGCCAGCATGTCCGCCGGCGGCAGGGGATGGCAGCCCCAGCATTTT
NA,TRBJ2-5,TRBV6-5,NA,CASSYSYRVETQYF,TGTGCCAGCAGTTACTCGTACAGGGTCGAGACCCAGTACTTC
TRBD1,TRBJ2-1,TRBV10-3,NA,CAISATGRGPDNEQFF,TGTGCCATCAGTGCAACTGGCAGGGGGCCGGACAATGAGCAGTTCTTC
TRBD1,TRBJ1-6,TRBV12-3/TRBV12-4,few,CASSFRDRESPLHF,TGTGCCAGCAGTTTCCGGGACAGGGAATCACCCCTCCACTTT
TRBD1,TRBJ2-2,TRBV9,NA,CASSGRQGNTGELFF,TGTGCCAGCAGCGGCCGACAGGGGAATACCGGGGAGCTGTTTTTT
TRBD1,TRBJ1-1,TRBV12-3/TRBV12-4,NA,CASTLPLVGGGTSEAFF,TGTGCCAGCACCCTTCCCTTGGTAGGGGGCGGTACCTCTGAAGCTTTCTTT
NA,TRBJ2-7,TRBV25-1,NA,CASSGQWHEQYF,TGTGCCAGCAGTGGACAGTGGCACGAGCAGTACTTC
NA,TRBJ2-1,TRBV5-1,NA,CASSGGRSGYNEQFF,TGCGCCAGCAGCGGCGGACGGTCAGGTTACAATGAGCAGTTCTTC
NA,TRBJ1-1,TRBV6-5,many,CASSTLNTEAFF,TGTGCCAGCAGTACATTGAACACTGAAGCTTTCTTT
NA,TRBJ2-1,TRBV4-2,few,CASSQDWATNSYNEQFF,TGTGCCAGCAGCCAAGATTGGGCAACTAACTCCTACAATGAGCAGTTCTTC
NA,TRBJ2-3,TRBV6-2/TRBV6-3,few,CASRYTKVGVTQYF,TGTGCCAGCAGGTACACGAAGGTGGGGGTAACGCAGTATTTT
TRBD2,TRBJ2-7,TRBV3-1,NA,CASSPGLAGTVYEQYF,TGTGCCAGCAGCCCGGGACTAGCGGGAACGGTTTACGAGCAGTACTTC
NA,TRBJ2-1,TRBV3-1,NA,CASSQGTKQFF,TGTGCCAGCAGCCAAGGGACTAAGCAGTTCTTC
NA,TRBJ2-1,TRBV20-1,few,CSARPFGKGIEQFF,TGCAGTGCTAGACCTTTCGGTAAGGGGATTGAGCAGTTCTTC
NA,TRBJ1-5,TRBV6-1,few,CASSKGEGLSNQPQHF,TGTGCCAGCAGTAAGGGGGAAGGATTAAGCAATCAGCCCCAGCATTTT
NA,TRBJ2-2,TRBV5-1,few,CASSTRQNAGELFF,TGCGCCAGCAGCACACGACAGAACGCCGGGGAGCTGTTTTTT
NA,TRBJ2-1,TRBV7-3,NA,CASSFQLTEQFF,TGTGCCAGCAGCTTCCAGTTAACTGAGCAGTTCTTC
TRBD2,TRBJ2-3,TRBV24-1,NA,CATSDTSGTRNPDTQYF,TGTGCCACCAGTGACACCTCCGGGACTAGAAATCCAGATACGCAGTATTTT
NA,TRBJ1-1,TRBV27,NA,CASSFGGAAVNTEAFF,TGTGCCAGCAGTTTTGGTGGGGCGGCTGTGAACACTGAAGCTTTCTTT
TRBD1,TRBJ2-2,TRBV29-1,few,CSVDPTGANTGELFF,TGCAGCGTTGACCCGACAGGGGCTAACACCGGGGAGCTGTTTTTT
TRBD1,TRBJ1-1,TRBV4-1,NA,CASSQPRDRVGTEAFF,TGCGCCAGCAGCCAGCCCCGGGACAGGGTGGGCACTGAAGCTTTCTTT
TRBD2,TRBJ2-1,TRBV9,few,CASSAPGTSLVDEQFF,TGTGCCAGCAGCGCCCCCGGGACTAGCTTAGTCGATGAGCAGTTCTTC
NA,TRBJ2-3,TRBV5-1,NA,CASSLVPPTDTQYF,TGCGCCAGCAGCTTGGTCCCCCCCACAGATACGCAGTATTTT
NA,TRBJ1-1,TRBV12-3/TRBV12-4,few,CASSSQASTEAFF,TGTGCCAGCAGTTCCCAGGCCAGCACTGAAGCTTTCTTT
TRBD1,TRBJ2-1,TRBV20-1,NA,CSARVVTTGEFTYIEQFF,TGCAGTGCTAGAGTGGTTACCACAGGGGAGTTCACCTACATTGAGCAGTTCTTC
TRBD1,TRBJ2-7,TRBV5-5,few,CASSLTGQGQYF,TGTGCCAGCAGCTTGACCGGACAGGGACAGTACTTC
NA,TRBJ2-7,TRBV14,NA,CASNHPKGMRVAYEQYF,TGTGCCAGCAACCACCCTAAAGGGATGAGGGTGGCCTACGAGCAGTACTTC
NA,TRBJ2-7,TRBV13,few,CASSSPGLRIEQYF,TGTGCCAGCAGCTCTCCGGGACTTCGAATCGAGCAGTACTTC
NA,TRBJ1-2,TRBV15,many,CATSSPGTAANYGYTF,TGTGCCACCAGCAGCCCCGGGACGGCCGCTAACTATGGCTACACCTTC
NA,TRBJ2-5,TRBV12-3/TRBV12-4,few,CASSLTSRVTQYF,TGTGCCAGCAGTTTAACTAGTAGGGTGACCCAGTACTTC
NA,TRBJ2-1,TRBV28,few,CASSPGGTHNEQFF,TGTGCCAGCAGCCCCGGCGGGACCCACAATGAGCAGTTCTTC
NA,TRBJ1-1,TRBV6-6,NA,CASSSESGAFF,TGTGCCAGCAGTTCTGAGTCGGGAGCTTTCTTT
NA,TRBJ2-3,TRBV4-3,few,CASSQVTKTDTQYF,TGCGCCAGCAGCCAAGTGACGAAAACAGATACGCAGTATTTT
TRBD1,TRBJ1-1,TRBV4-2,NA,CASSPTTGQNTEAFF,TGTGCCAGCAGCCCGACGACAGGGCAGAACACTGAAGCTTTCTTT
NA,TRBJ1-2,TRBV11-1,few,CASSLGKIGSREPLLYGYTF,TGTGCCAGCAGCTTAGGAAAGATTGGCAGCAGGGAGCCGTTGCTCTATGGCTACACCTTC
TRBD2,TRBJ2-7,TRBV5-8,NA,CASSLLAGNEQYF,TGTGCCAGCAGCTTATTAGCGGGAAACGAGCAGTACTTC
NA,TRBJ1-5,TRBV25-1,few,CASSEWAGNQPQHF,TGTGCCAGCAGTGAATGGGCAGGGAATCAGCCCCAGCATTTT
NA,TRBJ2-2,TRBV20-1,few,CSARGPGDRLFF,TGCAGTGCTAGAGGTCCGGGCGATCGGCTGTTTTTT
NA,TRBJ2-5,TRBV7-2,NA,CASSQGGGFQETQYF,TGTGCCAGCAGCCAAGGGGGGGGGTTTCAAGAGACCCAGTACTTC
NA,TRBJ1-1,TRBV12-3/TRBV12-4,few,CASSFHRVATEAFF,TGTGCCAGCAGTTTCCACAGGGTTGCTACTGAAGCTTTCTTT
NA,TRBJ2-2,TRBV7-2,NA,CASSRDLTGELFF,TGTGCCAGCAGCAGGGACTTAACCGGGGAGCTGTTTTTT
NA,TRBJ2-3,TRBV6-5,NA,CASSYWGGRITDTQYF,TGTGCCAGCAGTTACTGGGGGGGCAGGATCACAGATACGCAGTATTTT
NA,TRBJ2-7,TRBV28,NA,CASSFRRPYEQYF,TGTGCCAGCAGTTTTAGGCGTCCCTACGAGCAGTACTTC
TRBD1,TRBJ1-4,TRBV10-3,NA,CAISPTGFREKLFF,TGTGCCATCAGTCCGACAGGGTTTCGGGAAAAACTGTTTTTT
NA,TRBJ2-3,TRBV28,NA,CASSSPSPGTDTQYF,TGTGCCAGCAGTTCCCCCTCGCCGGGCACAGATACGCAGTATTTT
TRBD1,TRBJ1-2,TRBV5-5,once,CASTKTGLGYTF,TGTGCCAGCACCAAGACAGGGCTGGGCTACACCTTC
NA,TRBJ1-1,TRBV12-3/TRBV12-4,NA,CASSISTKNTEAFF,TGTGCCAGCAGCATCTCGACAAAGAACACTGAAGCTTTCTTT
NA,TRBJ2-1,TRBV29-1,few,CSAYYSYNEQFF,TGCAGCGCGTACTATTCCTACAATGAGCAGTTCTTC
NA,TRBJ1-5,TRBV18,NA,CASSPQEGNQPQHF,TGTGCCAGCTCACCTCAGGAGGGCAATCAGCCCCAGCATTTT
TRBD2,TRBJ2-7,TRBV5-6,NA,CASSPGEGLAAFYEQYF,TGTGCCAGCAGCCCTGGGGAAGGGCTAGCGGCTTTTTACGAGCAGTACTTC
NA,TRBJ2-3,TRBV7-6,few,CASSLEQGRSTDTQYF,TGTGCCAGCAGCTTAGAACAGGGACGGAGCACAGATACGCAGTATTTT
NA,TRBJ1-3,TRBV7-2,few,CASSRDGSSGNTIYF,TGTGCCAGCAGCCGGGATGGATCCTCTGGAAACACCATATATTTT
NA,TRBJ2-3,TRBV4-3,few,CASSQESGPSTDTQYF,TGCGCCAGCAGCCAAGAGTCAGGACCTAGCACAGATACGCAGTATTTT
NA,TRBJ1-1,TRBV5-4,once,CASSLGLGTALGTEAFF,TGTGCCAGCAGCTTGGGTCTTGGGACCGCCCTGGGCACTGAAGCTTTCTTT
NA,TRBJ2-3,TRBV20-1,NA,CSVSSLRTDTQYF,TGCAGTGTGAGCAGTCTTCGCACAGATACGCAGTATTTT
NA,TRBJ1-1,TRBV7-9,few,CASSWPRGGNTEAFF,TGTGCCAGCAGCTGGCCCCGGGGGGGGAACACTGAAGCTTTCTTT
NA,TRBJ2-7,TRBV10-3,NA,CAISFLRDGDEKYF,TGTGCCATCAGTTTCCTCCGGGACGGGGACGAGAAGTACTTC
NA,TRBJ2-5,TRBV5-1,few,CASSSFSKETQYF,TGCGCCAGCAGCTCCTTTTCCAAGGAGACCCAGTACTTC
NA,TRBJ2-1,TRBV5-1,NA,CASSLRLESEQFF,TGCGCCAGCAGCCTTCGACTAGAGAGTGAGCAGTTCTTC
TRBD1,TRBJ1-5,TRBV12-3/TRBV12-4,NA,CASSLGQGISQPQHF,TGTGCCAGCAGTTTGGGACAGGGGATAAGTCAGCCCCAGCATTTT